The TCR beta chain under discussion was sequenced for a study of blood T cell repertoires in COVID-19. In this sample, this clone turned up a few times. How the authors handled the data: The authors estimated nucleated cell counts from reference gene primer amplification. Profiling relied on immunoSEQ multiplex PCR, and the TCRdb table lists in-frame clones only, not all of them. The DNA was the basis for D and trimming; V, J and clone size are from that table. Of 120,000 to 150,000 clones listed, 79% are singletons. CDR3 size: 13 residues. CDR1 and CDR2 (germline): SGHTS, YDEGEE. Deletions cut 0 bases from V and 8 bases from J, with 9 bases between.

Sequences were obtained from peripheral blood. The sequence derives from a man aged 50-59 years with active or convalescent COVID-19. The chain employs TRBV5-8 and TRBJ2-1, with a possible D match to TRBD2 (5 bases). CDR3 nucleotides: TGTGCCAGCAGCTTGGGGTGGGAGTATGAGCAGTTCTTC. It encodes CASSLGWEYEQFF. Filled out from reference TRBV5-8 and TRBJ2-1, the complete variable domain reads EAGVTQSPTHLIKTRGQQATLRCSPISGHTSVYWYQQALGLGLQFLLWYDEGEERNRGNFPPRFSGRQFPNYSSELNVNALELEDSALYLCASSLGWEYEQFFGPGTRLTVL.